This TCR beta chain was retrieved from a study of blood T cell repertoires in COVID-19. Some clones are missing from TCRdb's copy, which holds only in-frame ones; the method was immunoSEQ multiplex PCR. The profile shows over 130,000 clones, around 81% of them singletons. Material for sequencing was peripheral blood. The sequence came from a woman aged 55 to 70 with acute or convalescent COVID-19.

The CDR3 bases are TGCGCCAGCAGCCAAGATTGGGGACAGCTAGCCCAAAGGGCCAAAAACATTCAGTACTTC. Translating it yields CASSQDWGQLAQRAKNIQYF. The rearrangement links TRBV4-1 to TRBJ2-4; 7 bases line up with TRBD1. CDR3 length: 20 amino acids. Germline CDR1 and CDR2: MGHRA and YSYEKL. With 0 bases clipped from V and 1 base from J, the junction kept 15 bases outside the gene matches.